This TCR beta chain was captured by sequencing in a study of T cell repertoires in cytomegalovirus infection. Study details: HLA-B-restricted CMV epitopes that are well studied, plus recently identified HLA-C-restricted ones, were used by the study. Public TCR beta signatures were indicative of both CMV infection and a matching HLA type.

TCRdb reprocessed the reads with MiXCR, giving one entry per CDR3 protein. The data show about 890,000 distinct CDR3 sequences, with 30% to 40% seen just once and roughly 13% held by the top ten. With regard to this clonotype: Its antigen remains unknown.

Germline values: CDR1 MDHEN, CDR2 SYDVKM. V lost 6 bases, J lost 10 bases, and 19 bases lay in between. The CDR3 runs to 15 residues. Study conclusions and caveats: Individuals carrying CMV plus the relevant HLA were identified by cumulative frequency of public TCR beta families. CMV-specific TCR beta clonotypes restricted by HLA-C dominated the ex vivo response.

V usage is TRBV28 and J usage is TRBJ1-6, with D possibly matching TRBD1 (6 bases). This TCR derives from a human donor in good health (CMV status not recorded). Some clones in this sample may be carry-over from other donors' samples. The sequenced sample was cultured CD8+ T cells from PBMCs, obtained from culture after CMV antigen stimulation. CDR3 protein: CASRDLQGLRSPLHF. The CDR3 DNA is TGTGCCAGCAGGGACTTACAGGGTTTGAGGTCACCCCTCCACTTT.